This TCR beta chain was recovered during a study of blood T cell repertoires in COVID-19 (dated by TCRdb to 2018 to 2021). At the level of the whole study: Samples covering the acute and convalescent phases of COVID-19 were provided by collaborators in the United States, Italy and Spain. The dataset comprised deeply sampled blood TCRbeta repertoires from subjects exposed to, actively infected with, or recovered from COVID-19. Samples came from the ongoing ImmuneRACE study (first 160 participants) plus 1,254 subjects from 6 global collaborators. The prospective study material was composed of cDNA or gDNA derived from T cells, B-cell-depleted T cells, or PBMCs. Sample metadata almost always included a de-identified subject ID, COVID-19 status, age in years and sex. Where available, HLA class I and class II types were taken from metadata supplied by the sample provider and were not determined by assay-based typing. A freely available public database, intended as a resource for researchers studying the immune response to SARS-CoV-2, is where the repertoires were released.

TCRbeta CDR3 regions were amplified from genomic DNA using the immunoSEQ Assay, a bias-controlled multiplex PCR. As for how the authors treated the data: Nucleated cell counts per sample were estimated from amplification of reference gene primers within the assay. Sequence reads were collapsed and filtered to measure the absolute abundance of every unique TCRbeta CDR3 rearrangement. Productive Simpson clonality was computed per sample as the square root of Simpson's diversity index over productive rearrangements. TCRdb retrieved this table from immuneACCESS and kept in-frame rearrangements only. Not all clones are present; in checked studies, unresolved V genes account for under half, and no reason is known for the remainder. D and trimming were read from the DNA, whereas the V and J calls and clone size are those reported in that table. This sample gives just over 300,000 clones in total; just over 85% of them show up just once. Jointly, the top ten make up about 4% of the sample.

With regard to this clone: There is no known antigen for this receptor. The record has no base qualities; no much larger clone is one base away.

Cut back by 9 bases and 1 base, the V and J ends lie 12 bases apart. The germline V gene yields KGHDR for CDR1 and SFDVKD for CDR2. The cysteine opens and the phenylalanine closes a CDR3 of 14 amino acids. The only DNA kept is the CDR3, 42 bases in frame from the first base. General findings and caveats noted by the study authors: The quantity of clinical and demographic metadata differed by source and by participant and was supplied without curation.

In the prospective study, participants were about 18 to 95 years old, resided in fewer than 25 geographic areas of the United States, and were enrolled through a virtual design. In the prospective study, cohorts were assigned on the basis of participant-reported clinical history obtained from a screening survey and a study questionnaire. For ImmuneRACE Cohort 3, a participant was defined as recovered based on two consecutive negative NP/OP PCR tests, clearance by a healthcare professional, or resolution of symptoms. Mobile phlebotomists in the prospective study collected whole blood, serum and a nasopharyngeal or oropharyngeal swab from every participant. Additional blood draws and questionnaires over an approximately 2-month period could optionally be provided by prospective study participants. Before DNA extraction, prospective study blood samples were shipped either frozen or at room temperature.

The receptor was derived from a man aged 30 to 39 who had recovered from COVID-19. Sequencing input: PBMCs or T cells enriched from blood (not recorded which). In this chain, TRBV24-1 is recombined with TRBJ2-1; the D region possibly corresponds to TRBD2 (6 bases align). This receptor has the CDR3 CATSGGLSYNEQFF. At the DNA level, the sequence is TGTGCCACCTCGGGCGGACTATCCTACAATGAGCAGTTCTTC.